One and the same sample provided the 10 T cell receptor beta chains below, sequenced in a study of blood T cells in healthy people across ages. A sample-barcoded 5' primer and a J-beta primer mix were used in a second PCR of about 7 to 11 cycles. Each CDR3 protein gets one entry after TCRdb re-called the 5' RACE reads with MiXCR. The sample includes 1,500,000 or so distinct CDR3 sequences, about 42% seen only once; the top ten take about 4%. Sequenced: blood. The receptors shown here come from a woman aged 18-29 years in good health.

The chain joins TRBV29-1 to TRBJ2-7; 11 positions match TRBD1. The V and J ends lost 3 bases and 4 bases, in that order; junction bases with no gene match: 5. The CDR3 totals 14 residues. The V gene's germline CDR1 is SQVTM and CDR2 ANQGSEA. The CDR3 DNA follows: TGCAGCGTTGAGAGGACAGGGGGCTCGTACGAGCAGTACTTC. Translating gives CSVERTGGSYEQYF.

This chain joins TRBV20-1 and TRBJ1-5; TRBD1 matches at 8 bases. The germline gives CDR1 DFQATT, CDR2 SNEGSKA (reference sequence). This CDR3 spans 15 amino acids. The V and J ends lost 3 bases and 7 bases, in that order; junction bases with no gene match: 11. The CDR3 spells CSARPLDRVWQPQHF. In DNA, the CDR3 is TGCAGTGCTAGGCCACTGGACAGGGTATGGCAGCCCCAGCATTTT.

The CDR3 region has the DNA TGCAGCGTTGAATGGGACAGGGACTCCTACGAGCAGTACTTC. Protein: CSVEWDRDSYEQYF. V and J are TRBV29-1 and TRBJ2-7; 9 bases are a match to TRBD1. The CDR3 has 14 amino acids. Germline V CDR1 and CDR2: SQVTM, ANQGSEA. After removal of 2 bases from V and 0 bases from J, the junction contained 2 bases not matched to a gene.

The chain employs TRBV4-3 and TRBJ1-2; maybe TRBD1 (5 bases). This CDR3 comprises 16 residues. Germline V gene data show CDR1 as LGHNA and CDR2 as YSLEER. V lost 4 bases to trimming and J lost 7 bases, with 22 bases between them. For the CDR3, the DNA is TGCGCCAGCAGCCCCACGGACGGGGAATGGGGCTCTGGCTACACCTTC. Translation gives CASSPTDGEWGSGYTF.

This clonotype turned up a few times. The CDR3, as DNA: TGTGCCAGCAGTTCAAGGAGCCTGTACTTC. This codes for CASSSRSLYF. The V and J genes are TRBV25-1 and TRBJ2-5; D remains ambiguous. V was trimmed by 5 bases and J by 13 bases, leaving 11 bases between them. This CDR3 region has 10 residues. CDR1 is MGHDK and CDR2 is SYGVNS in the germline V gene.

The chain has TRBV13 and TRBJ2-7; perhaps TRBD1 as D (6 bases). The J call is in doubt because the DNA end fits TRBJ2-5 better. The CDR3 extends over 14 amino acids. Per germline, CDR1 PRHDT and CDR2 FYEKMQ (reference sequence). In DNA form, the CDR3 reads TGTGCCAGCAGTGTCGGGACACCACAAGAGACCCAGTACTTC. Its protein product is CASSVGTPQETQYF.

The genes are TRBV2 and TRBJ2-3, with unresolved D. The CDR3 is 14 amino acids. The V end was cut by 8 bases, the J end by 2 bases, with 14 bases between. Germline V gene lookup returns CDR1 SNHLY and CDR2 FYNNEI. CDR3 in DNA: TGTGCCAGCGGCCGGCACTCCTCCACAGATACGCAGTATTTT. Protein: CASGRHSSTDTQYF.

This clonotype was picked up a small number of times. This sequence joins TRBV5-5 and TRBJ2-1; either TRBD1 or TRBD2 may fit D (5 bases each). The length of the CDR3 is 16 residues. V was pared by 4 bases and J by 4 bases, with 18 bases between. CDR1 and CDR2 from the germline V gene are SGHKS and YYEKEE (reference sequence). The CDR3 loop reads CASSPSLGRNYNEQFF. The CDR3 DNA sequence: TGTGCCAGCAGCCCAAGTTTGGGACGGAATTACAATGAGCAGTTCTTC.

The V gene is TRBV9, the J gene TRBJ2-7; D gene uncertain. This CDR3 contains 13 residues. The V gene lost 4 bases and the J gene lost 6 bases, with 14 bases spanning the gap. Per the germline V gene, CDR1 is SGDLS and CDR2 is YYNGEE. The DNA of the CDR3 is TGTGCCAGCAGCATCCGACAACACGGCGAGCAGTACTTC. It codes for CASSIRQHGEQYF.

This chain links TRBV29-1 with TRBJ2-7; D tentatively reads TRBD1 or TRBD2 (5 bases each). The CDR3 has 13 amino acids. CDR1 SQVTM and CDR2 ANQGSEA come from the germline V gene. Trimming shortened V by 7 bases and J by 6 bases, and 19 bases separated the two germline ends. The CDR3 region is CSAGTVLTSEQYF. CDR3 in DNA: TGCAGCGCGGGGACGGTACTTACGAGCGAGCAGTACTTC.